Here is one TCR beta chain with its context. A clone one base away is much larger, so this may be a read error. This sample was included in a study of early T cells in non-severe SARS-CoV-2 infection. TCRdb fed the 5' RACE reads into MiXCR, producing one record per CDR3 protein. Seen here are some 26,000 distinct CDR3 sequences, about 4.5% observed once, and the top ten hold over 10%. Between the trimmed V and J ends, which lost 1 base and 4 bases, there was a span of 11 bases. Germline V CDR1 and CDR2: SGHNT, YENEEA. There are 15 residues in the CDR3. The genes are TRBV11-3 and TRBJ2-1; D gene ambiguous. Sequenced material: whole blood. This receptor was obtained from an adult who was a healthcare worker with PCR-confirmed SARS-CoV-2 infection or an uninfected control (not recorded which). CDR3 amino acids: CASSLGTNPYNEQFF. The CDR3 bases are TGTGCCAGCAGCTTAGGGACCAATCCATACAATGAGCAGTTCTTC.